Reported below is one T cell receptor beta chain. One end of the junction does not line up with germline, which may come from a read error. This entry comes from a study of tumor and adjacent non-tumor tissue in lung cancer. Study details: Histology: around 13 adenocarcinoma, a couple of squamous cell carcinoma, 1 small cell lung cancer.

This sample's RNA came from whole unsorted tissue. This non-tumor lung sample came from over 3 cm beyond the tumor edge. Germline assignment: CDR1 DFQATT and CDR2 SNEGSKA (reference sequence). This CDR3 has 14 residues. The library came from three nested PCR rounds adapted from ARM-PCR protocols. TCRdb processed the multiplex PCR reads anew with MiXCR; each CDR3 protein has one entry. Here the sample spans about 80,000 distinct CDR3 sequences, approximately 78% being singletons. The chain uses TRBV20-1 and TRBJ2-1; D is possibly TRBD1 or TRBD2 (5 bases each). This TCR came from a man aged 55 to 69 with non-small cell lung cancer. Sequenced input: distant non-tumor lung tissue. CDR3 region: CSPGTSWRNNEQFF. The CDR3 bases are TGCAGTCCTGGGACCTCCTGGCGGAACAATGAGCAATTCTTC.